One and the same sample provided the 24 T cell receptor beta chains below, sequenced in a study of cytomegalovirus exposure and HLA in healthy donors. PCR primers comprised 60 Vbeta and 13 Jbeta primers. Sequencing was performed with immunoSEQ multiplex PCR; in TCRdb, only in-frame clones are kept and a portion is missing. Of about 150,000 clones listed, about 82% were seen once; the top ten hold 3% to 4%. Material for sequencing was PBMCs. The receptors were gathered from a male donor in good health and CMV-seronegative.

The genes are TRBV7-9 and TRBJ1-1; 9 bases are a match to TRBD1. Trimming removed 5 bases from V and 6 bases from J; junction bases left unmatched: 7. The CDR3 has 14 amino acids. CDR1 is SEHNR and CDR2 is FQNEAQ in the germline V gene (reference sequence). CDR3 protein: CASSPQGAMAEAFF. In DNA form, the CDR3 reads TGTGCCAGCAGCCCACAGGGGGCAATGGCTGAAGCTTTCTTT. Using reference TRBV7-9 and TRBJ1-1 for the parts outside the CDR3, the full variable domain is DTGVSQNPRHKITKRGQNVTFRCDPISEHNRLYWYRQTLGQGPEFLTYFQNEAQLEKSRLLSDRFSAERPKGSFSTLEIQRTEQGDSAMYLCASSPQGAMAEAFFGQGTRLTVV.

Worth noting for this clone: Sequence at one end of the junction differs from germline and may be a read error. V and J are TRBV7-9 and TRBJ2-7; TRBD2 matches at 7 bases. CDR1 is SEHNR, CDR2 FQNEAQ, per germline (reference sequence). This CDR3 is 17 amino acids long. CDR3 sequence: CSSSLGLGGGSYYEQYF. The CDR3 bases are TGTTCCAGCAGCTTAGGCCTTGGGGGGGGTTCGTACTACGAGCAGTACTTC. Variable domain in full (rest from reference TRBV7-9 and TRBJ2-7): DTGVSQNPRHKITKRGQNVTFRCDPISEHNRLYWYRQTLGQGPEFLTYFQNEAQLEKSRLLSDRFSAERPKGSFSTLEIQRTEQGDSAMYLCSSSLGLGGGSYYEQYFGPGTRLTVT.

The chain employs TRBV18 and TRBJ2-7; D not certain. CDR3 length equals 13 residues. V was cut by 3 bases and J by 2 bases, with 8 bases left in between. Germline CDR1 reads KGHSH; CDR2 reads LQKENI. In nucleotides, the CDR3 is TGTGCCAGCTCACCGGCCATCGCCTACGAGCAGTACTTC. This translates into CASSPAIAYEQYF.

This clone was detected only a few times. The DNA for the CDR3 is TGTGCCAGCAGCCCTACAGGGGGCTTCTCCTACGAGCAGTACTTC. Amino acid sequence: CASSPTGGFSYEQYF. This rearrangement joins TRBV11-2 to TRBJ2-7, with 9 bases aligning to TRBD1. Germline V gene sequence: CDR1 SGHAT, CDR2 FQNNGV. The V segment lost 5 bases and the J segment 0 bases; nucleotides outside the gene matches: 5. The CDR3 loop spans 15 amino acids.

CDR3 amino acids: CASSPDRAEETQYF. The CDR3 region has the DNA TGTGCCAGCAGCCCGGACAGGGCAGAAGAGACCCAGTACTTC. The chain combines TRBV6-5 with TRBJ2-5; the match to TRBD1 covers 8 bases. Germline CDR1 MNHEY, CDR2 SVGAGI. The CDR3 has 14 amino acids. The trim removed 6 bases at V and 3 bases at J, leaving 6 bases unmatched.

The chain has TRBV19 and TRBJ2-1; the D is unclear. The germline gives CDR1 LNHDA, CDR2 SQIVND (reference sequence). The CDR3 has 15 amino acids. V was trimmed by 4 bases and J by 0 bases, leaving 10 bases between them. Here the CDR3 DNA reads TGTGCCAGTAGTACCGTAACGAGCTCCTACAATGAGCAGTTCTTC. This gives the protein CASSTVTSSYNEQFF.

This clone is a singleton in its sample. The chain has TRBV4-3 and TRBJ2-6; possible D gene TRBD1, 6 bases. Germline CDR1 is LGHNA and CDR2 is YSLEER. The CDR3 is 17 amino acids. The ends were cut back, 0 bases at V and 4 bases at J, with 13 bases in the middle. In DNA, the CDR3 is TGCGCCAGCAGCCAAGATGGCCAGGGGAACGGGGCCAACGTCCTGACTTTC. It specifies CASSQDGQGNGANVLTF.

V gene TRBV9 combines with J gene TRBJ2-7, with a tentative D call TRBD2 (7 bases). CDR3 length: 15 amino acids. Trimming left V 0 bases short and J 3 bases short, with 13 bases between. Germline V gene lookup returns CDR1 SGDLS and CDR2 YYNGEE. CDR3: CASSVGGGKNYEQYF. CDR3 coding DNA: TGTGCCAGCAGCGTAGGCGGGGGCAAGAACTACGAGCAGTACTTC.

The J gene is TRBJ2-5, the V gene TRBV7-9, with TRBD1 as a possible D gene (6 bases). Trimming took off 1 base at V and 1 base at J, with 10 bases between the two ends. The CDR3 has 15 residues. CDR1 and CDR2 from the germline V gene are SEHNR and FQNEAQ (reference sequence). The CDR3 coding sequence is TGTGCCAGCAGCTTAGAAACGGACAGCCAAGAGACCCAGTACTTC. Amino acids: CASSLETDSQETQYF.

This chain links TRBV5-1 with TRBJ1-1; D is possibly TRBD1 (5 bases). V gave up 0 bases and J gave up 4 bases, with 13 bases separating them. CDR1 is SGHRS, CDR2 YFSETQ, per germline. The CDR3 runs 15 residues. The CDR3 bases are TGCGCCAGCAGCTTGGAGGGGAGGGCCCGCACTGAAGCTTTCTTT. Translated: CASSLEGRARTEAFF. The variable domain in full, with the rest retrieved from reference TRBV5-1 and TRBJ1-1, is KAGVTQTPRYLIKTRGQQVTLSCSPISGHRSVSWYQQTPGQGLQFLFEYFSETQRNKGNFPGRFSGRQFSNSRSEMNVSTLELGDSALYLCASSLEGRARTEAFFGQGTRLTVV.

The chain carries TRBV27 and TRBJ1-5; D gene uncertain. This CDR3 has 16 amino acids. Germline lookup yields CDR1 MNHEY and CDR2 SMNVEV (reference sequence). Trimming stripped 1 base from V and 2 bases from J, with 12 bases between. The CDR3 is CASSLYSAGGNQPQHF. As DNA, the CDR3 is TGTGCCAGCAGTTTATATAGCGCCGGGGGCAATCAGCCCCAGCATTTT.

The chain uses TRBV12-5 and TRBJ1-1; 7 bases are a match to TRBD1. This CDR3 has 15 residues. Germline CDR1 is LGHNT and CDR2 is FRNRAP. The trim removed 6 bases at V and 3 bases at J, leaving 10 bases unmatched. The CDR3 nucleotides read TGTGCTAGTGGAAAACTCCAGGGGGACGACACTGAAGCTTTCTTT. It specifies CASGKLQGDDTEAFF.

The chain combines TRBV6-1 with TRBJ2-5; the match to TRBD2 covers 8 bases. There are 14 residues in the CDR3. Germline assignment: CDR1 MNHNS and CDR2 SASEGT. J lost 1 base, V lost 8 bases, and 6 bases had no gene match. In DNA, the CDR3 is TGTGCCAGCGCCCTAGCGGGTTTCCAAGAGACCCAGTACTTC. Amino acids: CASALAGFQETQYF.

The rearrangement uses TRBV13 and TRBJ1-2, with 9 bases that match TRBD1. CDR1 is PRHDT and CDR2 is FYEKMQ in the germline V gene (reference sequence). This CDR3 spans 16 amino acids. V gave up 5 bases and J gave up 0 bases; unmatched junction bases: 7. The CDR3: CASSLVGQGPNYGYTF. Written as DNA, the CDR3 is TGTGCCAGCAGCCTAGTGGGACAGGGCCCTAACTATGGCTACACCTTC.

The chain recombines TRBV6-5 with TRBJ1-2; weak D call: TRBD1 (5 bases). Germline V gene data show CDR1 as MNHEY and CDR2 as SVGAGI. The V gene lost 0 bases and the J gene lost 5 bases, with 13 bases spanning the gap. The CDR3 runs 15 residues. CDR3 amino acids: CASSYSKGSSYGYTF. The CDR3 region has the DNA TGTGCCAGCAGTTACTCGAAGGGGTCCTCATATGGCTACACCTTC.

The chain carries TRBV10-3 and TRBJ2-1; D is possibly TRBD2 (6 bases). The CDR3 is made up of 13 amino acids. V was pared by 0 bases and J by 10 bases, with 10 bases between. Germline-derived CDR1 and CDR2 are ENHRY and SYGVKD. CDR3 DNA sequence: TGTGCCATCAGTGAGTCCCTCCGGGAGGAGCAGTTCTTC. Residues: CAISESLREEQFF.

This rearrangement joins TRBV15 to TRBJ1-2; a possible D gene is TRBD1 (6 bases). Trimming took 1 base from V and 1 from J, leaving 16 bases between them. The CDR3 is 17 residues long. Per the germline V gene, CDR1 is LNHNV and CDR2 is YYDKDF (reference sequence). The CDR3 DNA reads TGTGCCACCAGCAGAGGAGGGACATCTGGAATTAACTATGGCTACACCTTC. It specifies CATSRGGTSGINYGYTF.

The sample holds one count of this clone. The chain combines TRBV7-9 with TRBJ2-3; 13 nucleotides agree with TRBD2. This CDR3 comprises 18 residues. With 6 bases clipped from V and 0 bases from J, the junction kept 9 bases outside the gene matches. CDR1 SEHNR and CDR2 FQNEAQ come from the germline V gene (reference sequence). The DNA for the CDR3 is TGTGCCAGCAGTTCCACTAGCGGGAGGGCCACTAGCACAGATACGCAGTATTTT. Translation gives CASSSTSGRATSTDTQYF.

The V and J genes are TRBV28 and TRBJ2-1, with 8 bases fitting TRBD2. Germline V gene lookup returns CDR1 MDHEN and CDR2 SYDVKM. CDR3 length: 15 residues. Trimming removed 6 bases from V and 1 base from J; junction bases left unmatched: 5. The chain's CDR3 is CASSLLAASYNEQFF. CDR3 nucleotides: TGTGCCAGCAGCCTACTAGCGGCATCCTACAATGAGCAGTTCTTC.

This sequence joins TRBV27 and TRBJ1-3; 9 nucleotides agree with TRBD1. The CDR3 contains 16 residues. Germline V CDR1 and CDR2: MNHEY, SMNVEV (reference sequence). Trimming cost V 1 base and J 7 bases; bases outside gene matches: 8. CDR3 DNA: TGTGCCAGCAGTTTATGGGACAGGGCCCGGAGGAACACCATATATTTT. Residues: CASSLWDRARRNTIYF.

V is TRBV9 and J is TRBJ2-7; perhaps TRBD2 as D (5 bases). This CDR3 is 13 amino acids long. Trimming took off 0 bases at V and 7 bases at J, with 11 bases between the two ends. CDR1 SGDLS and CDR2 YYNGEE come from the germline V gene. CDR3 region: CASSVAGSGEQYF. Written as DNA, the CDR3 is TGTGCCAGCAGCGTAGCCGGCTCGGGGGAGCAGTACTTC.

The J gene is TRBJ2-7, the V gene TRBV1; the D segment call TRBD1 is taken from the table without a DNA check. TRBV1 is flagged as a pseudogene. The CDR3 extends over 18 amino acids. The chain's CDR3 is CTSSQVRGTLLPKNEQYF. CDR3 bases: TGCACCAGCAGCCAAGTTAGAGGGACACTTCTCCCGAAGAACGAGCAGTACTTC.

This rearrangement joins TRBV7-9 to TRBJ2-7; 7 bases fit TRBD1. CDR1 and CDR2 from the germline V gene are SEHNR and FQNEAQ (reference sequence). The ends lost 5 bases at V and 2 bases at J; junction bases unmatched: 12. This CDR3 spans 16 amino acids. This CDR3 reads CASSPPTDRATYEQYF. CDR3 nucleotide sequence: TGTGCCAGCAGCCCACCGACCGACAGGGCCACCTACGAGCAGTACTTC.

The chain uses TRBV6-4 and TRBJ1-2, with D possibly matching TRBD1 (5 bases). The length of the CDR3 is 14 residues. V dropped 0 bases and J dropped 8 bases, with 13 bases sitting between them. CDR1 MRHNA and CDR2 SNTAGT come from the germline V gene. The CDR3, as DNA: TGTGCCAGCAGTGACTCGGAGGGGATTAAGGGCTACACCTTC. This translates into CASSDSEGIKGYTF.